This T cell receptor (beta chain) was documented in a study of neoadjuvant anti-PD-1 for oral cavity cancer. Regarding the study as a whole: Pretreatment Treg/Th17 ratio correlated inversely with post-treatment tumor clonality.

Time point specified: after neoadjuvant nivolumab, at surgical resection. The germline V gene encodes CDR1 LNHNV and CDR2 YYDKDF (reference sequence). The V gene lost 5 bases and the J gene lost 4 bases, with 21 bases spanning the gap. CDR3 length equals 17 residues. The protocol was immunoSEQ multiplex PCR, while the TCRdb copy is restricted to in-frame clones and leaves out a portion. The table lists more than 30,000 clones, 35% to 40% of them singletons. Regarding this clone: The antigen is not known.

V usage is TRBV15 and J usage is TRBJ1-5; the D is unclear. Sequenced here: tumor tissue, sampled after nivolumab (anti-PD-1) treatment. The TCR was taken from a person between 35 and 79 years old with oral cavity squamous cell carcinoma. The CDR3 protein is CATSPQDGRVGNQPQHF. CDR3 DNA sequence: TGTGCCACCAGCCCCCAGGACGGGAGAGTAGGGAATCAGCCCCAGCATTTT.